The present T cell receptor (beta chain) was sequenced within a study of blood T cells in healthy people across ages. Study outcomes and limitations: Higher diversity and more naive CD4+ cells were features of long-lived donors, compared to aged donors.

A second about 6 to 12 cycle PCR used barcoded and J-beta primers. MiXCR was run by TCRdb on the 5' RACE reads, yielding one entry per CDR3 protein. The sample has about a million distinct CDR3 sequences; roughly half are singletons. This CDR3 contains 16 residues. The V and J ends lost 1 base and 5 bases respectively, with 15 bases between them. Germline-derived CDR1 and CDR2 are SGHDN and FVKESK. Staff drew around 10 milliliters of peripheral blood from each donor. Total RNA, at least 5.5 micrograms per sample, was extracted from PBMCs. This clonotype was seen only a few times. Its specificity is unknown.

This TCR was sampled from a woman in her sixties or seventies in good health. The V call is TRBV14, the J call TRBJ2-1, with D perhaps assigned TRBD1 or TRBD2 (5 bases each). Sequences were obtained from blood. Here the CDR3 reads CASSQVLGTMDNEQFF. The DNA for the CDR3 is TGTGCCAGCAGCCAAGTCTTAGGGACGATGGACAATGAGCAGTTCTTC.